This T cell receptor beta chain came from a study of blood T cell repertoires in COVID-19. Profiling relied on immunoSEQ multiplex PCR, and the TCRdb table lists in-frame clones only, not all of them. The repertoire holds a few hundred thousand clones, 80% to 90% seen once, with around 4% in the top ten. The CDR3 covers 14 residues. CDR1 MNHEY and CDR2 SVGEGT come from the germline V gene. V was pared by 0 bases and J by 4 bases, with 9 bases between. Participants, 18 to 89 years old, spanned around 26 US areas. Sequencing used PBMCs or T cells enriched from blood (not recorded which). The J gene is TRBJ1-2, the V gene TRBV6-2 or TRBV6-3; possibly TRBD1 for D (6 bases). This sequence originates from a woman aged 25 to 45 who had been exposed to COVID-19. The CDR3 is CASSYSQGFYGYTF. CDR3 sequence (DNA): TGTGCCAGCAGTTACTCACAGGGTTTCTATGGCTACACCTTC.